This TCR beta chain came from a study of CD4+ T cells in melanoma. Study-level findings and limits: A reported correlation linked neoantigen-specific CD4+ T cells to CD8+, macrophage and B cell function. Reportedly, melanoma neoantigen-specific CD4+ T cells showed varied differentiation states.

Profiling relied on immunoSEQ multiplex PCR, and the TCRdb table lists in-frame clones only, not all of them. The sample includes roughly 140,000 clones, around 90% of them seen just once. Of note for this clone: Its antigen is not identified.

Germline V gives CDR1 SGHTA, CDR2 FQGTGA. The CDR3 covers 14 residues. V shed 6 bases and J shed 7 bases, with 15 bases lying between them. The chain carries TRBV7-3 and TRBJ2-2; D possibly corresponds to TRBD1 (5 bases). The clonotype originates from a human donor with melanoma. For the CDR3, the DNA is TGTGCCAGCAGTCCTACTCAGGGTGACGGGGAGCTGTTTTTT. This sequence encodes CASSPTQGDGELFF.